The 5 T cell receptor beta chains given below trace back to one sample, sequenced in a study of blood T cell repertoires in COVID-19. Assay used: immunoSEQ multiplex PCR; TCRdb lists only in-frame clones, some missing. The table lists about 100,000 clones, around four fifths of them singletons, with roughly 13% in the top ten. Sequencing was done on a sample of peripheral blood. The receptors were sampled from a man aged 50-60 years with active or convalescent COVID-19.

This chain uses TRBV2 with TRBJ1-5; D may be TRBD1 (6 bases). This CDR3 has 14 residues. Trimming left V 5 bases short and J 3 bases short, with 11 bases between. CDR1 is SNHLY and CDR2 is FYNNEI in the germline V gene. The CDR3 spells CASSRDTSNQPQHF. The CDR3 region has the DNA TGTGCCAGCAGTCGGGACACCTCCAATCAGCCCCAGCATTTT.

Only one count was recorded for this clone. The chain employs TRBV7-3 and TRBJ2-3, with 7 bases that match TRBD1. The CDR3 contains 15 residues. Germline values: CDR1 SGHTA, CDR2 FQGTGA. V lost 4 bases and J lost 4; bases outside the gene matches: 8. The CDR3 DNA reads TGTGCCAGCAGCTCAAATTCAGGGGGATCAGATACGCAGTATTTT. This sequence encodes CASSSNSGGSDTQYF. Full variable domain (rest looked up from reference TRBV7-3 and TRBJ2-3): GAGVSQTPSNKVTEKGKYVELRCDPISGHTALYWYRQSLGQGPEFLIYFQGTGAADDSGLPNDRFFAVRPEGSVSTLKIQRTERGDSAVYLCASSSNSGGSDTQYFGPGTRLTVL.

The chain uses TRBV25-1 and TRBJ1-1; no reliable D call. The germline V and J ends were trimmed by 3 bases and 4 bases, with 9 bases remaining between them. This CDR3 has 13 residues. Germline-derived CDR1 and CDR2 are MGHDK and SYGVNS. The CDR3 spells CASSDLSGTEAFF. The DNA of the CDR3 is TGTGCCAGCAGTGATCTAAGTGGCACTGAAGCTTTCTTT.

This chain joins TRBV11-3 and TRBJ2-2; D possibly corresponds to TRBD2 (6 bases). The CDR3 is made up of 16 amino acids. Germline V CDR1 and CDR2: SGHNT, YENEEA. The V gene lost 0 bases and the J gene lost 3 bases, with 11 bases spanning the gap. CDR3: CASSLERRRDTGELFF. As DNA, the CDR3 is TGTGCCAGCAGCTTAGAAAGAAGGAGGGACACCGGGGAGCTGTTTTTT.

The J gene is TRBJ2-7, the V gene TRBV11-2; D is undetermined. The germline V gene encodes CDR1 SGHAT and CDR2 FQNNGV. Trimming cost V 1 base and J 1 base, with 2 bases left between them. The CDR3 consists of 12 residues. In DNA form, the CDR3 reads TGTGCCAGCAGCTTAGCATCCTACGAGCAGTACTTC. Translating gives CASSLASYEQYF.